This entry concerns a single T cell receptor (beta chain). The source of the sample is a study of blood T cell repertoires in COVID-19. Here immunoSEQ multiplex PCR was the method, and the copy in TCRdb shows in-frame clones only, minus some. The data contain a few hundred thousand clones, 90% of them seen just once; the ten biggest clones take up 3% to 4%. V was clipped by 4 bases and J by 2 bases, with 10 bases between them. The CDR3 length is 13 residues. The germline CDR1 and CDR2 sequences are SGHTS and YDEGEE. The J gene is TRBJ2-7, the V gene TRBV5-8, with unresolved D. The sequenced sample was peripheral blood. The TCR originated in a woman in her 40s with acute or convalescent COVID-19. The CDR3 coding sequence is TGTGCCAGCAGCCTTCGTATCCCCTACGAGCAGTACGTC. Its translation is CASSLRIPYEQYV.